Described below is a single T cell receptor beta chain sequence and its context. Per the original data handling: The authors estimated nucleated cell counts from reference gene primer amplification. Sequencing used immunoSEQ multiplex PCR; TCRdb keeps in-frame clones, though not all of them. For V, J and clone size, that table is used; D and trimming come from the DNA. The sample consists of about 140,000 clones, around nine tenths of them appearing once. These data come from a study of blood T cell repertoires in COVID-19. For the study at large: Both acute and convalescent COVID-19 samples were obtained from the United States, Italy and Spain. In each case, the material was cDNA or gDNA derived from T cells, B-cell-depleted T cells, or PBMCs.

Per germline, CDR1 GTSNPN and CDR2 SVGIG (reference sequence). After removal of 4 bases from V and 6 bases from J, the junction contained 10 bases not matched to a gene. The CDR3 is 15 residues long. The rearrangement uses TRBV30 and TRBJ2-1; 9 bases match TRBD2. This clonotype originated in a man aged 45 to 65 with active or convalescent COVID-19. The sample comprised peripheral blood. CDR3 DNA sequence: TGTGCCTGGATGAGGACGGGACTAGCTTTCAATGAGCAGTTCTTC. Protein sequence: CAWMRTGLAFNEQFF. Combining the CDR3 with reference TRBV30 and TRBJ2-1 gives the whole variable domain SQTIHQWPATLVQPVGSPLSLECTVEGTSNPNLYWYRQAAGRGLQLLFYSVGIGQISSEVPQNLSASRPQDRQFILSSKKLLLSDSGFYLCAWMRTGLAFNEQFFGPGTRLTVL.